This passage covers 8 T cell receptor beta chains from one sample sequenced in a study of T cells in Graves' hyperthyroidism and ophthalmopathy. From RNA transcripts, TCR beta CDR3 regions were amplified. The HTBI primer set drove a first-round RT-PCR of the TCR CDR3. TCRdb independently ran MiXCR on the multiplex PCR reads; one entry per CDR3 protein. The sample yields hundreds of thousands of distinct CDR3 sequences, around 15% seen once. Sequencing input: blood. These receptors originate from a woman aged 45-65 years with Graves' ophthalmopathy.

This clonotype was detected a few times. The chain combines TRBV15 with TRBJ1-1, with no clear D. This CDR3 comprises 15 residues. Trimming cost V 1 base and J 5 bases, with 14 bases left between them. Per germline, CDR1 LNHNV and CDR2 YYDKDF (reference sequence). CDR3 sequence (DNA): TGTGCCACCAGCAGAGGCCCGGGTAGTTTTACTGAAGCTTTCTTT. This translates into CATSRGPGSFTEAFF. The full variable domain, in which reference TRBV15 and TRBJ1-1 provide the parts outside the CDR3, is DAMVIQNPRYQVTQFGKPVTLSCSQTLNHNVMYWYQQKSSQAPKLLFHYYDKDFNNEADTPDNFQSRRPNTSFCFLDIRSPGLGDTAMYLCATSRGPGSFTEAFFGQGTRLTVV.

This clonotype came up many times. CDR3 coding DNA: TGTGCCAGCAGTGAAAGGAGAGGGACTAGCGGAAATGAGCAGTTCTTC. It yields the protein CASSERRGTSGNEQFF. The V and J genes are TRBV2 and TRBJ2-1; 11 nucleotides agree with TRBD2. With 2 bases clipped from V and 7 bases from J, the junction kept 7 bases outside the gene matches. This CDR3 region has 16 residues. Germline CDR1 reads SNHLY; CDR2 reads FYNNEI.

A few counts support this clonotype. The chain employs TRBV19 and TRBJ1-2; weak D call: TRBD1 (6 bases). V was cut by 0 bases and J by 3 bases, with 11 bases left in between. This CDR3 is built from 15 residues. From germline, CDR1 is LNHDA and CDR2 SQIVND (reference sequence). In DNA form, the CDR3 reads TGTGCCAGTAGTATAGAGGGGGGCCCAGACTATGGCTACACCTTC. As protein: CASSIEGGPDYGYTF.

There are many counts of this clonotype. The chain links TRBV28 to TRBJ1-5, with D unresolved. Germline V gene data show CDR1 as MDHEN and CDR2 as SYDVKM. Trimming removed 2 bases from V and 3 bases from J, with 8 bases in between. The CDR3 totals 14 residues. The CDR3 nucleotides are TGTGCCAGCAGTTTAGAACAGTTCAATCAGCCCCAGCATTTT. The encoded protein is CASSLEQFNQPQHF. The full variable domain, with the rest looked up from reference TRBV28 and TRBJ1-5, is DVKVTQSSRYLVKRTGEKVFLECVQDMDHENMFWYRQDPGLGLRLIYFSYDVKMKEKGDIPEGYSVSREKKERFSLILESASTNQTSMYLCASSLEQFNQPQHFGDGTRLSIL.

The chain has TRBV7-9 and TRBJ2-7, with 9 bases lining up with TRBD2. This CDR3 contains 16 residues. With V trimmed by 1 base and J by 2 bases, 6 bases remained unmatched. Germline values: CDR1 SEHNR, CDR2 FQNEAQ (reference sequence). The CDR3 sequence is CASSLVGASGTYEQYF. The CDR3 bases are TGTGCCAGCAGCTTAGTCGGGGCTAGCGGGACCTACGAGCAGTACTTC.

This clonotype occurred many times. This chain connects TRBV28 to TRBJ2-7; 14 bases line up with TRBD2. The V and J ends lost 5 bases and 4 bases, in that order; junction bases with no gene match: 10. The CDR3 runs 17 residues. Germline CDR1 and CDR2: MDHEN and SYDVKM. The DNA for the CDR3 is TGTGCCAGCAGTCCCCGGACTAGCGGGAGGCCGACTTACGAGCAGTACTTC. Translating it yields CASSPRTSGRPTYEQYF.

This clonotype has just a few counts. V is TRBV5-6 and J is TRBJ2-1; TRBD1 matches at 8 bases. Germline V gene lookup returns CDR1 SGHDT and CDR2 YYEEEE. J lost 5 bases, V lost 4 bases, and 11 bases had no gene match. CDR3 size: 16 residues. CDR3 DNA: TGTGCCAGCAGCCCAGGACAGGGAAGCACACACAATGAGCAGTTCTTC. Translated, it gives CASSPGQGSTHNEQFF.

The J gene is TRBJ2-7, the V gene TRBV4-1; the D gene is possibly TRBD1 (6 bases). Trimming removed 0 bases from V and 3 bases from J, with 12 bases in between. The germline gives CDR1 MGHRA, CDR2 YSYEKL. CDR3 length: 15 amino acids. The CDR3 here is CASSQDKGVYYEQYF. The CDR3 nucleotides read TGCGCCAGCAGCCAAGATAAGGGGGTCTACTACGAGCAGTACTTC.